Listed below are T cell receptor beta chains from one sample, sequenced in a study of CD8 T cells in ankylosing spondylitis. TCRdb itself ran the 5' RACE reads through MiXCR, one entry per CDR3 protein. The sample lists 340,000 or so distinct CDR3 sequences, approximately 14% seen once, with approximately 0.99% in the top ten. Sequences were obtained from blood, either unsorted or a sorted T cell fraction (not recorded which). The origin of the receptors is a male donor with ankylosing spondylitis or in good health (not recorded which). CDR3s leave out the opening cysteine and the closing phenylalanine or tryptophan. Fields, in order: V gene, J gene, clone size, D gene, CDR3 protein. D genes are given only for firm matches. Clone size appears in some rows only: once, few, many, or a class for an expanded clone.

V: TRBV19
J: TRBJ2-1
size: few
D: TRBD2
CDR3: ASSIEGGGADNEQF

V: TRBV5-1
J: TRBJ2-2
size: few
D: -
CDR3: ASSLRTTYTGELF

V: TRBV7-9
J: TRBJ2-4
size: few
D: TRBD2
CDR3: ASSAGLAVPY

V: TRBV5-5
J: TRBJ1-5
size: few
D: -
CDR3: ASSLTPGSNQPQH

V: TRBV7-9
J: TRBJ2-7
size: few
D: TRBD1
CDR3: ASSGTRDRYEQY

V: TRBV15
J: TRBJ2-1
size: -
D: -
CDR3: ATSRDLASSNNEQF

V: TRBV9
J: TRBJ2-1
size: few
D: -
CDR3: ASSVSPGTDLSNEQF

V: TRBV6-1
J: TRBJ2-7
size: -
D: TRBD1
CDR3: ASRAQGALNEQY

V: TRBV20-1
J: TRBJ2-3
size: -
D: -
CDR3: SASLVGRLGYADTQY

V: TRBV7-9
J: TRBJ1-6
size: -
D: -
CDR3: ASSLSPMGNSPLH

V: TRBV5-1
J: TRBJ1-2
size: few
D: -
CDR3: ASRYPPGPSNYGYT

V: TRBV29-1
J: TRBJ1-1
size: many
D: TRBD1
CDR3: SVEEGGSINTEAF

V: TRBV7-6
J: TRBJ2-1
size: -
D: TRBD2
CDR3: ASSLRDGRSYNEQF

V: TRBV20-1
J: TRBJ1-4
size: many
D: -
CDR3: SARTDNEKLF

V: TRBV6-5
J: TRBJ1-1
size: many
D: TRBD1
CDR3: ASSYDRGSMNTEAF

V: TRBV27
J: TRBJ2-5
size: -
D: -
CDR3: ASSFPDPTGTQY

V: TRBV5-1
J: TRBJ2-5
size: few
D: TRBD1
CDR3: ASSLDRVGETQY

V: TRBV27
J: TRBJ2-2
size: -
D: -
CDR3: ASRTGTVNTGELF

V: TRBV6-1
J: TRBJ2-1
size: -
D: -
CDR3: ASSEGGSYNEQF

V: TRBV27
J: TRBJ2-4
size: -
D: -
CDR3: ASSSPARWAGAKNIQY

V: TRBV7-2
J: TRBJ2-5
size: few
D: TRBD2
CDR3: ASRMGLAGETQY

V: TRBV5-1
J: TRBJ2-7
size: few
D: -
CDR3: ASSLGQVGDEQY

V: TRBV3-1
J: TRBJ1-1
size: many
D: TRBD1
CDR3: ASSHPRGHRTEAF

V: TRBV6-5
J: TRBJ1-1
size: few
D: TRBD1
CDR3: ASSYSDRGKTEAF

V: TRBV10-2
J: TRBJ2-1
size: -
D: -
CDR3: ASRTERVGEQF

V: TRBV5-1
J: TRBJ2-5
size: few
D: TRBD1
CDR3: ASSRDREGQETQY

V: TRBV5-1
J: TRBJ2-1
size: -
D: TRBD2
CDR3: ASSLYLAGGLEQF

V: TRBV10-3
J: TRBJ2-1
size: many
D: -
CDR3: AISESGGRSYNEQF

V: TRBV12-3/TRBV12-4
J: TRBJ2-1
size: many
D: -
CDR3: ASSRLDEQF

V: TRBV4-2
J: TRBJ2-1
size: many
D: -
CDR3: ASSQDPGGPIGEQF

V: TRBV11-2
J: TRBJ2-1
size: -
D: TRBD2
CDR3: ASSTPGLAGGPSYNEQF

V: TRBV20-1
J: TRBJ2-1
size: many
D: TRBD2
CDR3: SARTSGRRGSDEQF

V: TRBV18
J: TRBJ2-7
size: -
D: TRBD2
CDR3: ASSPITTGGSSYEQY

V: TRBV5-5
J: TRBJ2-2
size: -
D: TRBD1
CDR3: ASSYRGRETGELF

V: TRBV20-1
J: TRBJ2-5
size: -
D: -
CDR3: SARGRPTQY

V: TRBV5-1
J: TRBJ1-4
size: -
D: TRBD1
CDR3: ASSFGQDREKLF

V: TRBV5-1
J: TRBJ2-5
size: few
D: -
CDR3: ASSHPGPGQTQY

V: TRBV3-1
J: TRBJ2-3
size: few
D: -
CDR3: ASSRRGGVLTDTQY

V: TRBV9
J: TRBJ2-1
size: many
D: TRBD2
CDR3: ASSVSSGRYNEQF

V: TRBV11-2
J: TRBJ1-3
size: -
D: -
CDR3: ASSLEAQVWSGNTIY

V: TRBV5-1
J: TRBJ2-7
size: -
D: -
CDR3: ASSLDSTGVVYEQY

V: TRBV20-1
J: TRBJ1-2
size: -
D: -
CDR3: SAPMRWGPDGYT

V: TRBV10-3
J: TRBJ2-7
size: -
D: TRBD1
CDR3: AISAGTGGHEQY

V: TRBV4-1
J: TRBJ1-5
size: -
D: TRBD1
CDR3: ASSQEGRGANQPQH

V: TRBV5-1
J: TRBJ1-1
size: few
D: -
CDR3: ASSADSLGTEAF

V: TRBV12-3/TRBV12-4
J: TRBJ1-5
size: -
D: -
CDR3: ASNRGGPRQPQH

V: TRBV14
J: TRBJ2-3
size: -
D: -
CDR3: ASSPPGSGTSQY

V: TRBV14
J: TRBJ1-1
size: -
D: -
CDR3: ASSQGYRRDMNTEAF

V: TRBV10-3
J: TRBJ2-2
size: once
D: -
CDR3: AIGTEAGNTGELF

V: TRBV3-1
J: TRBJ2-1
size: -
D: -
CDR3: ASTARVAGNNNEQF

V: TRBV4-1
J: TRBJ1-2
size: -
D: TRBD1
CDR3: ASSQEVQGGIGGYT

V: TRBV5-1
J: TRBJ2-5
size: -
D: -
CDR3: ASSLRDPEETQY

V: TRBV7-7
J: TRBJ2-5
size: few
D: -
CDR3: ASSLRPGAGETQY

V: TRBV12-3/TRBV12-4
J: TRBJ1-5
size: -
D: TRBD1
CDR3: ASRIDRERNQPQH

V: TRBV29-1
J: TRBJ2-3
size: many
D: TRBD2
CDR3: SPMGLAEASTDTQY

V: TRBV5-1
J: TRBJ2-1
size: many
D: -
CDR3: ASSLGYRVENEQF

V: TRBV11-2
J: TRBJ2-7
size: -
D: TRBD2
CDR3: ASSGSGSMGAYEQY

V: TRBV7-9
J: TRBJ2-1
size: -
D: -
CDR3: ASSLGGAWYNEQF

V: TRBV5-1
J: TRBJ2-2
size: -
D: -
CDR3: ASSLFDSQNTGELF

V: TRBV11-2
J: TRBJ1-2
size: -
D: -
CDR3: ASRDPNDYGYT